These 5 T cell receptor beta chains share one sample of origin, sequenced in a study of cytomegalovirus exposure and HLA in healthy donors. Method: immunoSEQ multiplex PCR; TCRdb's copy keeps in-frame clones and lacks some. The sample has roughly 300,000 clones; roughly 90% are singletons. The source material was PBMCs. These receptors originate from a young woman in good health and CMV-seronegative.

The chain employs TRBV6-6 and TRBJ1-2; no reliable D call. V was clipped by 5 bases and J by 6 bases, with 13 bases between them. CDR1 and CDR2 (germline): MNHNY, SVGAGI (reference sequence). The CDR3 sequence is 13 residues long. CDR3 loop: CASSTPGGDGYTF. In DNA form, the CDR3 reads TGTGCCAGCAGTACCCCCGGCGGGGATGGCTACACCTTC.

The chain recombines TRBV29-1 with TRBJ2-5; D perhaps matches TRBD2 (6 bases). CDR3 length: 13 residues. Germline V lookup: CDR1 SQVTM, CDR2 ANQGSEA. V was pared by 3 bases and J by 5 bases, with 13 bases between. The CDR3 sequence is CSVDRPGGETQYF. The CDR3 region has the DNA TGCAGCGTTGATCGGCCCGGAGGGGAGACCCAGTACTTC.

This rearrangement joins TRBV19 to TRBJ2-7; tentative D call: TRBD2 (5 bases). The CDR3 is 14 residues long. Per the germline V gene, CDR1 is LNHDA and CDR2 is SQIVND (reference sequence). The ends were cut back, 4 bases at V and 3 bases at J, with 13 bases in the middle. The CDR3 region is CASSSRGLVYEQYF. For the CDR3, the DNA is TGTGCCAGTAGTAGTCGAGGGCTTGTCTACGAGCAGTACTTC.

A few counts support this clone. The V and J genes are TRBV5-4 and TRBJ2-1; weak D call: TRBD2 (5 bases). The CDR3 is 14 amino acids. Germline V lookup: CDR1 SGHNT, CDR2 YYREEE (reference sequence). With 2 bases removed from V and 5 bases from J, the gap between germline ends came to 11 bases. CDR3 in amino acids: CASSFHLGDNEQFF. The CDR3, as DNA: TGTGCCAGCAGCTTCCATCTGGGAGACAATGAGCAGTTCTTC.

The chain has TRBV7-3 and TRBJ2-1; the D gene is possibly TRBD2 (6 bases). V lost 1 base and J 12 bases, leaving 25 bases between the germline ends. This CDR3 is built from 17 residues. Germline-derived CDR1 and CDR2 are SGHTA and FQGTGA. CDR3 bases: TGTGCCAGCAGCTTAAAAAGTGTGGGAGGTCCACAGCTGTGGCAGTTCTTC. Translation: CASSLKSVGGPQLWQFF.